The next 18 T cell receptor beta chains were all read from a single sample in a study of shared clonotypes between healthy human individuals. The method was immunoSEQ multiplex PCR; TCRdb's version includes in-frame clones alone and lacks a portion of them. Among about a million clones, roughly 77% were seen once, and the ten largest hold roughly 0.82%. The sequenced sample was memory CD4+ T cells from PBMCs. Subset of the sample: CD45RA-negative fraction. Receptor source: a man aged 18 to 29 in good health. Some clones in this sample may be carry-over from other donors' samples.

The chain is built from TRBV9 and TRBJ2-1; D is undetermined. This CDR3 spans 14 amino acids. Trimming took 4 bases from V and 4 from J, leaving 12 bases between them. Germline assignment: CDR1 SGDLS and CDR2 YYNGEE. In DNA, the CDR3 is TGTGCCAGCAGCTCCCGACAAGGGTACAATGAGCAGTTCTTC. Its protein is CASSSRQGYNEQFF.

This clone was recorded a few times. V and J are TRBV6-1 and TRBJ1-5; no clear D gene. CDR1 and CDR2 from the germline V gene are MNHNS and SASEGT. Trimming stripped 11 bases from V and 0 bases from J, with 14 bases between. This CDR3 comprises 14 residues. Written as DNA, the CDR3 is TGTGCCCGCAACCCGCGATATAGCAATCAGCCCCAGCATTTT. Protein sequence: CARNPRYSNQPQHF.

The chain has TRBV7-2 and TRBJ1-5; D unclear. CDR1 is SGHTA, CDR2 FQGNSA, per germline. V was pared by 3 bases and J by 5 bases, with 5 bases between. The CDR3 extends over 12 amino acids. The CDR3 DNA reads as TGTGCCAGCAGCTTTGGTGATCAGCCCCAGCATTTT. It is translated as CASSFGDQPQHF. The full variable domain, rest sourced from reference TRBV7-2 and TRBJ1-5, is GAGVSQSPSNKVTEKGKDVELRCDPISGHTALYWYRQSLGQGLEFLIYFQGNSAPDKSGLPSDRFSAERTGGSVSTLTIQRTQQEDSAVYLCASSFGDQPQHFGDGTRLSIL.

The rearrangement links TRBV15 to TRBJ2-1; TRBD2 matches 11 bases. Germline trimming cut 1 base from V and 1 base from J; bases unmatched to any gene: 3. Germline CDR1 is LNHNV and CDR2 is YYDKDF (reference sequence). This CDR3 has 17 residues. The CDR3 DNA follows: TGTGCCACCAGCAGAGGACTAGCGGGACCTTCCTACAATGAGCAGTTCTTC. It yields the protein CATSRGLAGPSYNEQFF.

The chain joins TRBV27 to TRBJ1-5, with D unresolved. V lost 3 bases, J lost 6 bases, and 12 bases lay in between. This CDR3 comprises 14 residues. Looked up from germline, CDR1 is MNHEY and CDR2 is SMNVEV (reference sequence). The CDR3 here is CASSFAGPRQPQHF. CDR3 in DNA: TGTGCCAGCAGTTTCGCAGGCCCGCGTCAGCCCCAGCATTTT.

The chain uses TRBV11-2 and TRBJ2-7, with a possible D match to TRBD1 (7 bases). Germline assignment: CDR1 SGHAT and CDR2 FQNNGV. V was cut by 3 bases and J by 6 bases, with 18 bases left in between. The CDR3 length is 15 residues. CDR3 loop: CASSFRQGGWAEQYF. The CDR3 DNA reads TGTGCCAGCAGCTTCCGACAGGGAGGATGGGCCGAGCAGTACTTC.

The chain couples TRBV7-3 to TRBJ2-7; 8 bases are a match to TRBD1. The CDR3 length is 14 residues. The J segment lost 4 bases and the V segment lost 2 bases, leaving 4 bases of the junction unmatched. The germline V gene has CDR1 SGHTA and CDR2 FQGTGA. Written as DNA, the CDR3 is TGTGCCAGCAGCTTACAGGGGGCAGGGTACGAGCAGTACTTC. This translates into CASSLQGAGYEQYF.

This sequence joins TRBV5-6 and TRBJ1-1; D gene ambiguous. V was clipped by 2 bases and J by 1 base, with 6 bases between them. The CDR3 length is 13 residues. Germline V CDR1 and CDR2: SGHDT, YYEEEE. The CDR3 sequence is CASSLAENTEAFF. For the CDR3, the DNA is TGTGCCAGCAGCTTAGCAGAGAACACTGAAGCTTTCTTT. Combining the CDR3 with reference TRBV5-6 and TRBJ1-1 gives the whole variable domain DAGVTQSPTHLIKTRGQQVTLRCSPKSGHDTVSWYQQALGQGPQFIFQYYEEEERQRGNFPDRFSGHQFPNYSSELNVNALLLGDSALYLCASSLAENTEAFFGQGTRLTVV.

Comments on this clone: The same CDR3 arises from other DNA sequences in this sample as well. V and J are TRBV4-2 and TRBJ1-3; maybe TRBD1 (5 bases). Germline CDR1 LGHNA, CDR2 YNFKEQ. The germline V and J ends were trimmed by 2 bases and 2 bases, with 7 bases remaining between them. CDR3 length: 14 amino acids. The CDR3 sequence is CASSQPGAGNTIYF. For the CDR3, the DNA is TGTGCCAGCAGCCAACCGGGGGCTGGAAACACCATATATTTT.

This rearrangement joins TRBV27 to TRBJ2-7; D unresolved. The DNA matches TRBJ2-1 better at its end, which makes the J call doubtful. Germline-derived CDR1 and CDR2 are MNHEY and SMNVEV (reference sequence). The CDR3 covers 14 residues. CDR3 sequence reads: CASSTPATPNEQFF. The CDR3 nucleotides read TGTGCCAGCAGTACGCCCGCGACCCCCAATGAGCAGTTCTTC.

The rearrangement links TRBV10-3 to TRBJ1-1; no clear D. V was pared by 11 bases and J by 0 bases, with 10 bases between. The CDR3 length is 12 residues. The germline CDR1 and CDR2 sequences are ENHRY and SYGVKD. CDR3 DNA sequence: TGTGCCTCTTCAGGTGTGAACACTGAAGCTTTCTTT. It codes for CASSGVNTEAFF.

V is TRBV10-2 and J is TRBJ2-7, with 10 bases identical to TRBD2. V shed 6 bases, J shed 2 bases, and the junction held 7 bases outside the gene matches. CDR3 size: 15 residues. CDR1 is WSHSY and CDR2 is SAAADI in the germline V gene. The CDR3 nucleotides read TGCGCCAGCAGACTAGCGGGACCCAGTACCTACGAGCAGTACTTC. This gives the protein CASRLAGPSTYEQYF.

This sequence joins TRBV5-6 and TRBJ2-1; 8 positions match TRBD2. V gave up 3 bases and J gave up 6 bases; unmatched junction bases: 11. The CDR3 covers 16 residues. Germline assignment: CDR1 SGHDT and CDR2 YYEEEE. CDR3 bases: TGTGCCAGCAGCTACCCGCGGGGGGCTAGTTTCAATGAGCAGTTCTTC. It encodes CASSYPRGASFNEQFF.

The chain couples TRBV6-5 to TRBJ1-2; TRBD1 might be the D (5 bases). Per germline, CDR1 MNHEY and CDR2 SVGAGI. Trimming pared 2 bases from V and 7 bases from J, leaving 14 bases between. The CDR3 totals 14 residues. The CDR3 bases are TGTGCCAGCAGTTACGGAGGGACCCTGATTGGCTACACCTTC. This encodes CASSYGGTLIGYTF.

This sequence joins TRBV11-2 and TRBJ2-5; perhaps TRBD1 as D (5 bases). Germline lookup yields CDR1 SGHAT and CDR2 FQNNGV. The CDR3 covers 14 residues. V dropped 1 base and J dropped 5 bases, with 11 bases sitting between them. The CDR3 protein is CASSLVQGRETQYF. The CDR3 DNA is TGTGCCAGCAGCTTAGTCCAGGGTAGGGAGACCCAGTACTTC. The full variable domain, completed using reference TRBV11-2 and TRBJ2-5, is EAGVAQSPRYKIIEKRQSVAFWCNPISGHATLYWYQQILGQGPKLLIQFQNNGVVDDSQLPKDRFSAERLKGVDSTLKIQPAKLEDSAVYLCASSLVQGRETQYFGPGTRLLVL.

This clone is a singleton in its sample. V and J are TRBV4-1 and TRBJ2-5; 7 bases line up with TRBD1. Germline trimming cut 3 bases from V and 1 base from J; bases unmatched to any gene: 2. CDR1 is MGHRA, CDR2 YSYEKL, per germline. This CDR3 has 14 residues. The CDR3 sequence: CASSQGQFQETQYF. In nucleotides, the CDR3 is TGCGCCAGCAGCCAGGGACAGTTCCAAGAGACCCAGTACTTC.

The chain uses TRBV7-9 and TRBJ2-7, with a weak D call TRBD1 (6 bases). Trimming removed 5 bases at V and 0 bases at J, with 11 bases between. Germline CDR1 SEHNR, CDR2 FQNEAQ (reference sequence). The CDR3 runs to 14 residues. CDR3: CASSLDRSSYEQYF. The CDR3 DNA is TGTGCCAGCAGCCTAGACAGGAGCTCCTACGAGCAGTACTTC.

The genes are TRBV6-1 and TRBJ1-2; D is undetermined. Deletions cut 5 bases from V and 4 bases from J, with 11 bases between. Per the germline V gene, CDR1 is MNHNS and CDR2 is SASEGT. The CDR3 has 13 amino acids. Here the CDR3 DNA reads TGTGCCAGCAGTCCAGGTATGGGCTATGGCTACACCTTC. Protein: CASSPGMGYGYTF.